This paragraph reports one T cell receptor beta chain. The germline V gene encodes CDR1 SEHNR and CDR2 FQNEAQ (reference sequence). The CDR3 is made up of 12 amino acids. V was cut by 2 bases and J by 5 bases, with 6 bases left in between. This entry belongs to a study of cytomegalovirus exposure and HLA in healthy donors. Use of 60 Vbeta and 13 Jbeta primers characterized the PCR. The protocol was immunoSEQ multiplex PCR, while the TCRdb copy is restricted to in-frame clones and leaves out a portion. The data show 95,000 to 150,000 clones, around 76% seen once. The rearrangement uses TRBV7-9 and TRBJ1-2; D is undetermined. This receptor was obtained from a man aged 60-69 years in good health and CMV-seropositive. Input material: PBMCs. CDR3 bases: TGTGCCAGCAGCTTATCTCCGTATGGCTACACCTTC. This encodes CASSLSPYGYTF.